This TCR beta chain was sequenced during a study of blood T cell repertoires in COVID-19. Study at large: COVID-19 samples, acute and convalescent, were from the United States, Italy and Spain.

CDR1 and CDR2 from the germline V gene are KGHSH and LQKENI. This CDR3 region has 15 residues. V lost 2 bases and J lost 0, with 8 bases in between. Produced via immunoSEQ multiplex PCR; TCRdb's table is partial and in-frame only. Altogether about 230,000 clones are present, roughly 84% being singletons, with the ten largest covering over 0.95%. The V call is TRBV18, the J call TRBJ1-5; D remains ambiguous. Sequencing was carried out using peripheral blood. The sequence was obtained from a man aged 40-49 years with acute or convalescent COVID-19. CDR3 nucleotide sequence: TGTGCCAGCTCACCAAACCAGGCTAGCAATCAGCCCCAGCATTTT. Translating gives CASSPNQASNQPQHF.